The 3 T cell receptor beta chains presented below share a single source sample, sequenced in a study of lymphopenia after photon versus proton radiotherapy. Using immunoSEQ multiplex PCR, the repertoire was profiled, and TCRdb retains in-frame clones only, with some absent. The sample lists around 66,000 clones; roughly 86% were seen once. Sequenced material: peripheral blood, taken from a patient treated with photon-based radiotherapy. Receptors were obtained from a middle-aged man with gastric cancer.

V is TRBV6-7 and J is TRBJ2-3, with D maybe TRBD1 (6 bases). TRBV6-7 is recorded as an ORF, its role being uncertain. The germline V and J ends were trimmed by 5 bases and 1 base, with 10 bases remaining between them. This CDR3 has 14 residues. In nucleotides, the CDR3 is TGTGCCAGCAGTACCCGGACAGGCACAGATACGCAGTATTTT. Protein: CASSTRTGTDTQYF.

The rearrangement uses TRBV7-2 and TRBJ1-4; D perhaps matches TRBD1 (5 bases). The CDR3 runs to 12 residues. Trimming took 2 bases from V and 8 from J, leaving 6 bases between them. Germline loops: CDR1 SGHTA, CDR2 FQGNSA. The CDR3 bases are TGTGCCAGCAGCTTAAGGGGAGAAAAACTGTTTTTT. Translated: CASSLRGEKLFF.

The V and J genes are TRBV9 and TRBJ2-2; maybe TRBD2 (6 bases). Trimming took off 3 bases at V and 0 bases at J, with 9 bases between the two ends. From germline, CDR1 is SGDLS and CDR2 YYNGEE. The CDR3 has 15 residues. The CDR3 region has the DNA TGTGCCAGCAGCGGAGCGGGCACGAACACCGGGGAGCTGTTTTTT. Translating it yields CASSGAGTNTGELFF.